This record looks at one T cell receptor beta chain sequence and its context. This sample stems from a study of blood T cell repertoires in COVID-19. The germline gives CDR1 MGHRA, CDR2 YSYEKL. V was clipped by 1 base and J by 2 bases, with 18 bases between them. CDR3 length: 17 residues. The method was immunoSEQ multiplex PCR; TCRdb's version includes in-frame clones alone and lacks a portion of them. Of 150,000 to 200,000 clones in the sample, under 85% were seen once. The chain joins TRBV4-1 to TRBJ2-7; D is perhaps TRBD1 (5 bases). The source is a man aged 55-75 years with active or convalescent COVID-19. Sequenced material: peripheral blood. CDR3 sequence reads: CASSQVSRDSRAYEQYF. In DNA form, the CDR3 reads TGCGCCAGCAGCCAAGTTTCCCGTGACAGCAGAGCCTACGAGCAGTACTTC.